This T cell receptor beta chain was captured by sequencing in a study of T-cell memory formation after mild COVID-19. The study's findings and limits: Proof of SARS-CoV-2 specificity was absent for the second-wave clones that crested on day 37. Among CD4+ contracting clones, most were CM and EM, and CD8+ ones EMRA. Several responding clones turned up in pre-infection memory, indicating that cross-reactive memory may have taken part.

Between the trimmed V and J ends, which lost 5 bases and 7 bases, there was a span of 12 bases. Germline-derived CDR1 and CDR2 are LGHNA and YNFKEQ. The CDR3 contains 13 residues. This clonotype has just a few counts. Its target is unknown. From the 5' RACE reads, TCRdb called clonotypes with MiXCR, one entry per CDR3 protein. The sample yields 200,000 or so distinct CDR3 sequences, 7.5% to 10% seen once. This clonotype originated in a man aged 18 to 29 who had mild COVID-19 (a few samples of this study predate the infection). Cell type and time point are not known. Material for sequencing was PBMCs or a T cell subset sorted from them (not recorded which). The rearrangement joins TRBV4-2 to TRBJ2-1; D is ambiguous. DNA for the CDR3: TGTGCCAGCAGCGTACGCACAGCAAATGAGCAGTTCTTC. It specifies CASSVRTANEQFF.